Each of the 24 T cell receptor beta chains below was sequenced from the same sample in a study of response to subunit inactivated influenza vaccine. TCRdb re-called the RT-PCR reads with MiXCR, one entry per CDR3 protein. The sample yields more than 500,000 distinct CDR3 sequences, roughly 12% seen once. Separately, the same data were catalogued under a study of T cells expressing NK-cell markers. That paper adds: 5'RACE template switching built TCR beta cDNA with unique molecular identifiers.

The specimen was PBMCs from blood, collected on the day of vaccination. Receptors originate from a middle-aged man who received an inactivated influenza vaccine.

J is TRBJ2-3 and V is TRBV20-1; 7 bases agree with TRBD1. The CDR3 spans 15 residues. Per germline, CDR1 DFQATT and CDR2 SNEGSKA (reference sequence). The ends lost 5 bases at V and 2 bases at J; junction bases unmatched: 10. CDR3 protein: CSAGTDRRPTDTQYF. DNA for the CDR3: TGCAGTGCTGGGACGGACAGGCGCCCCACAGATACGCAGTATTTT.

This clonotype was counted only a few times. J is TRBJ1-1 and V is TRBV28; D is ambiguous. The CDR3 runs 14 residues. Between the trimmed V and J ends, which lost 5 bases and 3 bases, there was a span of 13 bases. Germline V gives CDR1 MDHEN, CDR2 SYDVKM. The CDR3 nucleotides are TGTGCCAGCAGTCGTGGACTTATTTACACTGAAGCTTTCTTT. As protein: CASSRGLIYTEAFF.

The V call is TRBV28, the J call TRBJ2-4; D gene uncertain. The CDR3 totals 14 residues. Germline lookup yields CDR1 MDHEN and CDR2 SYDVKM. V lost 4 bases and J lost 8, with 15 bases in between. The CDR3 coding sequence is TGTGCCAGCAGTTCGTGGACGTTACGGGACATTCAGTACTTC. This translates into CASSSWTLRDIQYF.

This clonotype was detected only a few times. The J gene is TRBJ2-5, the V gene TRBV6-5; D is perhaps TRBD2 (6 bases). This CDR3 contains 15 residues. Germline assignment: CDR1 MNHEY and CDR2 SVGAGI. V lost 0 bases and J lost 2, with 10 bases in between. In DNA form, the CDR3 reads TGTGCCAGCAGTTACTCGATCGGGGGTCAAGAGACCCAGTACTTC. Its protein product is CASSYSIGGQETQYF.

V gene TRBV7-8 combines with J gene TRBJ2-3; a weak D match, TRBD2 (7 bases). This CDR3 is built from 16 residues. The germline V and J ends were trimmed by 5 bases and 3 bases, with 18 bases remaining between them. CDR1 is SGHVS, CDR2 FQNEAQ, per germline. In DNA, the CDR3 is TGTGCCAGCAGCCACATCGGGGGGCCCGGGACAGATACGCAGTATTTT. This translates into CASSHIGGPGTDTQYF.

The genes are TRBV6-2 or TRBV6-3 and TRBJ2-1; 9 bases align to TRBD2. V trimming: 4 bases; J trimming: 2 bases; junction bases outside the gene matches: 6. CDR1 is MNHEY and CDR2 is SVGEGT in the germline V gene. The CDR3 contains 16 residues. The CDR3 here is CASSLFGGGAYNEQFF. The CDR3 DNA is TGTGCCAGCAGTTTATTTGGCGGGGGGGCCTACAATGAGCAGTTCTTC.

This clonotype was picked up a small number of times. The genes are TRBV5-1 and TRBJ1-2; TRBD1 agrees at 7 bases. Trimming removed 5 bases from V and 2 bases from J; junction bases left unmatched: 6. The CDR3 is 14 residues long. Germline V gene sequence: CDR1 SGHRS, CDR2 YFSETQ. The CDR3 nucleotides read TGCGCCAGCAGAAAGCCGGGACAGAACTATGGCTACACCTTC. Translated, it gives CASRKPGQNYGYTF.

There are many counts of this clonotype. The J gene is TRBJ2-1, the V gene TRBV18, with 7 bases lining up with TRBD2. Germline lookup yields CDR1 KGHSH and CDR2 LQKENI. This CDR3 region has 17 residues. The trim removed 0 bases at V and 1 base at J, leaving 6 bases unmatched. The DNA for the CDR3 is TGTGCCAGCTCACCACCGCCGACTAGCCTATCCTACAATGAGCAGTTCTTC. It codes for CASSPPPTSLSYNEQFF.

The CDR3 loop reads CASSHIGRGSSNYGYTF. The CDR3 region has the DNA TGCGCCAGCAGCCACATCGGAAGGGGGTCCTCTAACTATGGCTACACCTTC. The chain links TRBV4-3 to TRBJ1-2, with a possible D match to TRBD1 (6 bases). V gave up 3 bases and J gave up 0 bases, with 17 bases separating them. This CDR3 contains 17 residues. Looked up from germline, CDR1 is LGHNA and CDR2 is YSLEER.

The rearrangement joins TRBV27 to TRBJ2-3, with D maybe TRBD1 (6 bases). Trimming took off 5 bases at V and 4 bases at J, with 13 bases between the two ends. Germline V lookup: CDR1 MNHEY, CDR2 SMNVEV (reference sequence). The CDR3 contains 14 residues. In DNA, the CDR3 is TGTGCCAGCAGTGCAACACAGGGCCCAGATACGCAGTATTTT. It specifies CASSATQGPDTQYF.

The V and J genes are TRBV10-3 and TRBJ2-7; D gene unclear. This CDR3 comprises 12 residues. Germline assignment: CDR1 ENHRY and CDR2 SYGVKD. V was shortened by 5 bases and J by 0 bases, with 5 bases between the two germline ends. The CDR3 spells CAISQSSYEQYF. The CDR3, as DNA: TGTGCCATCAGTCAAAGCTCCTACGAGCAGTACTTC.

This clonotype was picked up a small number of times. The V gene is TRBV10-2, the J gene TRBJ2-7; 14 nucleotides agree with TRBD2. V shed 3 bases, J shed 3 bases, and the junction held 1 base outside the gene matches. The CDR3 extends over 15 amino acids. Germline CDR1 and CDR2: WSHSY and SAAADI. CDR3 in amino acids: CASSDGTSGGYEQYF. The DNA of the CDR3 is TGCGCCAGCAGTGACGGGACTAGCGGGGGCTACGAGCAGTACTTC.

A word on this clonotype: It may be a read error: a sequence one base away is much more abundant. The rearrangement uses TRBV20-1 and TRBJ2-3, with D perhaps matching TRBD2 (6 bases). The V end lost 5 bases, the J end lost 6 bases, and 18 bases lay between the germline ends. CDR1 is DFQATT and CDR2 is SNEGSKA in the germline V gene (reference sequence). The CDR3 totals 14 residues. CDR3 nucleotides: TGCAGTGCTTTCCCGGGGGTCCCCGGGGATACGCAGTATTTT. This codes for CSAFPGVPGDTQYF.

J is TRBJ2-2 and V is TRBV20-1; D gene unclear. This CDR3 has 14 amino acids. Germline V gives CDR1 DFQATT, CDR2 SNEGSKA (reference sequence). V gave up 0 bases and J gave up 6 bases, with 11 bases separating them. The chain's CDR3 is CSARDWAMAGELFF. In nucleotides, the CDR3 is TGCAGTGCTAGAGACTGGGCTATGGCCGGGGAGCTGTTTTTT.

This clonotype was found a few times. The chain employs TRBV5-1 and TRBJ2-5; D is perhaps TRBD1 (6 bases). The V gene lost 5 bases and the J gene lost 5 bases, with 13 bases spanning the gap. Germline assignment: CDR1 SGHRS and CDR2 YFSETQ. This CDR3 has 13 residues. The CDR3: CASSPAGEETQYF. CDR3 bases: TGCGCCAGCAGTCCCGCAGGGGAGGAGACCCAGTACTTC.

The chain employs TRBV5-1 and TRBJ2-7, with D possibly being TRBD1 or TRBD2 (6 bases each). The CDR3 consists of 15 residues. In germline, CDR1 is SGHRS, CDR2 YFSETQ. With 0 bases removed from V and 5 bases from J, the gap between germline ends came to 15 bases. The DNA for the CDR3 is TGCGCCAGCAGCTTGGAAGGGGGGCTCTGGGACGAGCAGTACTTC. This gives the protein CASSLEGGLWDEQYF.

The genes are TRBV28 and TRBJ2-1; 9 bases are a match to TRBD2. The germline V gene has CDR1 MDHEN and CDR2 SYDVKM. This CDR3 region has 16 residues. V was clipped by 6 bases and J by 4 bases; unmatched bases: 10. This CDR3 is CASRRQTSGSYNEQFF. DNA of the CDR3: TGTGCCAGCAGACGCCAAACTAGCGGGTCTTACAATGAGCAGTTCTTC.

This clonotype was seen a few times. V usage is TRBV2 and J usage is TRBJ2-3; no clear D. Trimming left V 2 bases short and J 2 bases short, with 5 bases between. CDR1 SNHLY and CDR2 FYNNEI come from the germline V gene. CDR3 length equals 13 residues. DNA of the CDR3: TGTGCCAGCAGTGAAAGCCCCACAGATACGCAGTATTTT. This sequence encodes CASSESPTDTQYF. Supplemented by reference TRBV2 and TRBJ2-3, the full variable domain reads EPEVTQTPSHQVTQMGQEVILRCVPISNHLYFYWYRQILGQKVEFLVSFYNNEISEKSEIFDDQFSVERPDGSNFTLKIRSTKLEDSAMYFCASSESPTDTQYFGPGTRLTVL.

In this sample, this clonotype turned up a few times. The chain is built from TRBV7-2 and TRBJ2-2; D is ambiguous. CDR1 SGHTA and CDR2 FQGNSA come from the germline V gene. Trimming took 1 base from V and 5 from J, leaving 5 bases between them. This CDR3 spans 13 amino acids. The CDR3 reads CASSLVPTGELFF. CDR3 nucleotides: TGTGCCAGCAGCTTAGTCCCTACCGGGGAGCTGTTTTTT.

The sample holds a few counts of this clonotype. The chain links TRBV7-8 to TRBJ2-7, with D tentatively TRBD1 or TRBD2 (5 bases each). The CDR3 totals 16 residues. V was clipped by 5 bases and J by 2 bases, with 19 bases between them. CDR1 is SGHVS, CDR2 FQNEAQ, per germline. In DNA, the CDR3 is TGTGCCAGCAGCCCACGCTTGGGACGGGAAACCTACGAGCAGTACTTC. Its protein is CASSPRLGRETYEQYF.

The chain links TRBV28 to TRBJ2-7; perhaps TRBD2 as D (6 bases). The CDR3 loop spans 11 amino acids. Germline CDR1 MDHEN, CDR2 SYDVKM. The V end was cut by 7 bases, the J end by 6 bases, with 10 bases between. The CDR3 spells CASTLEGEQYF. CDR3 bases: TGTGCCAGCACTTTGGAGGGCGAGCAGTACTTC. The complete variable domain, with remaining parts taken from reference TRBV28 and TRBJ2-7, reads DVKVTQSSRYLVKRTGEKVFLECVQDMDHENMFWYRQDPGLGLRLIYFSYDVKMKEKGDIPEGYSVSREKKERFSLILESASTNQTSMYLCASTLEGEQYFGPGTRLTVT.

In its sample, this clonotype was seen a few times. The V call is TRBV10-3, the J call TRBJ1-6; weak D call: TRBD1 (6 bases). The V end was cut by 3 bases, the J end by 8 bases, with 8 bases between. The CDR3 covers 13 residues. Germline CDR1 is ENHRY and CDR2 is SYGVKD. The CDR3 region has the DNA TGTGCCATCAGTGAAAACAGGGATTCACCCCTCCACTTT. It encodes CAISENRDSPLHF.

The rearrangement joins TRBV19 to TRBJ2-6; D ambiguous. This CDR3 is built from 15 residues. Germline V gene data show CDR1 as LNHDA and CDR2 as SQIVND (reference sequence). V was cut by 2 bases and J by 1 base, with 6 bases left in between. The CDR3 DNA reads as TGTGCCAGTAGTATACAGGTTTCTGGGGCCAACGTCCTGACTTTC. Translating gives CASSIQVSGANVLTF.

This clonotype was observed a handful of times. This chain joins TRBV10-2 and TRBJ1-1; 8 nucleotides align to TRBD1. The germline gives CDR1 WSHSY, CDR2 SAAADI. The CDR3 has 15 residues. Unmatched junction bases numbered 9, after V lost 6 bases and J lost 3 bases. Written as DNA, the CDR3 is TGCGCCAGCAGGGATGGGACAGGAGGGTACACTGAAGCTTTCTTT. Its translation is CASRDGTGGYTEAFF.